Following are 18 T cell receptor beta chains from one sample sequenced in a study of blood T cell repertoires in COVID-19. Only in-frame clones appear in the TCRdb table, and some are missing; sequencing was by immunoSEQ multiplex PCR. The table records 120,000 or so clones, 65% to 90% of them present only once. Sequenced: peripheral blood. These receptor sequences come from a man older than 75 with active or convalescent COVID-19.

The V call is TRBV19, the J call TRBJ2-7, with TRBD1 matching 7 bases. The germline CDR1 and CDR2 sequences are LNHDA and SQIVND (reference sequence). This CDR3 is built from 14 residues. V lost 6 bases to trimming and J lost 0 bases; unmatched junction nucleotides: 5. CDR3 DNA sequence: TGTGCCAGTAGCCGGGGACAGTCCTCCTACGAGCAGTACTTC. Translated: CASSRGQSSYEQYF.

The rearrangement joins TRBV5-1 to TRBJ1-3, with 7 bases lining up with TRBD1. From germline, CDR1 is SGHRS and CDR2 YFSETQ. V was pared by 4 bases and J by 4 bases, with 11 bases of the junction left unmatched. The CDR3 has 16 amino acids. The CDR3 DNA is TGCGCCAGCAGCCCGGCAGGGGGGCGCCTCGGAAACACCATATATTTT. Protein sequence: CASSPAGGRLGNTIYF.

This chain links TRBV14 with TRBJ2-5; TRBD1 is a possible D gene (5 bases). Trimming stripped 4 bases from V and 2 bases from J, with 8 bases between. The germline CDR1 and CDR2 sequences are SGHDN and FVKESK. This CDR3 has 13 amino acids. CDR3 DNA: TGTGCCAGCAGCCGCGACAGACAAGAGACCCAGTACTTC. Its protein is CASSRDRQETQYF.

The chain combines TRBV2 with TRBJ1-2; TRBD1 matches 9 bases. CDR1 is SNHLY and CDR2 is FYNNEI in the germline V gene. After removal of 5 bases from V and 3 bases from J, the junction contained 1 base not matched to a gene. This CDR3 has 13 residues. CDR3 residues: CASSRDRDYGYTF. DNA of the CDR3: TGTGCCAGCAGTCGGGACAGGGACTATGGCTACACCTTC.

The chain recombines TRBV5-4 with TRBJ2-3; D is perhaps TRBD2 (6 bases). CDR1 and CDR2 (germline): SGHNT, YYREEE (reference sequence). Trimming took 2 bases from V and 0 from J, leaving 13 bases between them. The CDR3 runs to 16 residues. The CDR3 DNA reads TGTGCCAGCAGCTTTGGAGGGGACCCTAGCACAGATACGCAGTATTTT. Its translation: CASSFGGDPSTDTQYF.

The rearrangement links TRBV16 to TRBJ1-4; tentative D call: TRBD1 (6 bases). V was pared by 2 bases and J by 4 bases, with 14 bases between. CDR3 size: 16 residues. CDR1 and CDR2 from the germline V gene are KGHSY and FQNENV. CDR3 region: CASSQEGQTYNEKLFF. The CDR3 DNA is TGTGCCAGCAGCCAAGAAGGACAGACCTATAATGAAAAACTGTTTTTT.

V is TRBV12-3 or TRBV12-4 and J is TRBJ2-1, with a tentative D call TRBD2 (6 bases). CDR3 size: 13 residues. Trimming pared 5 bases from V and 8 bases from J, leaving 13 bases between. The CDR3 is CASSPWRRDEQFF. CDR3 DNA sequence: TGTGCCAGCAGTCCCTGGCGGAGGGATGAGCAGTTCTTC.

The CDR3 protein is CASSPLGSAYEQYF. For the CDR3, the DNA is TGTGCCAGCTCACCCTTGGGTAGCGCTTACGAGCAGTACTTC. This chain joins TRBV18 and TRBJ2-7; D is perhaps TRBD2 (5 bases). V lost 3 bases to trimming and J lost 4 bases, with 13 bases between them. The CDR3 totals 14 residues. The germline gives CDR1 KGHSH, CDR2 LQKENI.

This chain joins TRBV28 and TRBJ1-5; a weak D match, TRBD1 (5 bases). V lost 4 bases, J lost 7 bases, and 14 bases lay in between. There are 14 residues in the CDR3. Germline V gives CDR1 MDHEN, CDR2 SYDVKM. The CDR3: CASSSVQGRQPQHF. The CDR3, as DNA: TGTGCCAGCAGTTCCGTTCAGGGAAGACAGCCCCAGCATTTT. The full variable domain, its missing parts supplied by reference TRBV28 and TRBJ1-5, is DVKVTQSSRYLVKRTGEKVFLECVQDMDHENMFWYRQDPGLGLRLIYFSYDVKMKEKGDIPEGYSVSREKKERFSLILESASTNQTSMYLCASSSVQGRQPQHFGDGTRLSIL.

The chain joins TRBV15 to TRBJ1-6, with 8 positions matching TRBD1. The CDR3 runs to 15 residues. With V trimmed by 5 bases and J by 8 bases, 8 bases remained unmatched. The V gene's germline CDR1 is LNHNV and CDR2 YYDKDF (reference sequence). The DNA of the CDR3 is TGTGCCACCAGCGGGACGGACAGGGAAGATTCACCCCTCCACTTT. Translating gives CATSGTDREDSPLHF.

This chain uses TRBV19 with TRBJ2-7; 10 bases map to TRBD2. After removal of 6 bases from V and 2 bases from J, the junction contained 19 bases not matched to a gene. CDR3 length: 19 residues. Germline CDR1 is LNHDA and CDR2 is SQIVND (reference sequence). CDR3 nucleotide sequence: TGTGCCAGTAGCAAGGGGTCCAATCCGGGACTAGCGAGACCCTACGAGCAGTACTTC. This sequence encodes CASSKGSNPGLARPYEQYF.

The DNA of the CDR3 is TGCGCCAGCAGCCCGCTGGGGACAGTCCAAGGGCAGTACTTC. Encoded protein: CASSPLGTVQGQYF. The rearrangement uses TRBV5-1 and TRBJ2-7; 7 nucleotides match TRBD1. The CDR3 runs to 14 residues. Germline V gene sequence: CDR1 SGHRS, CDR2 YFSETQ. After removal of 4 bases from V and 9 bases from J, the junction contained 13 bases not matched to a gene.

The rearrangement links TRBV5-4 to TRBJ2-1; tentatively, D is TRBD2 (6 bases). This CDR3 contains 16 residues. V dropped 0 bases and J dropped 0 bases, with 10 bases sitting between them. Germline V gene data show CDR1 as SGHNT and CDR2 as YYREEE (reference sequence). CDR3 loop: CASSLDAGSSYNEQFF. The CDR3 DNA reads TGTGCCAGCAGCTTGGACGCGGGATCCTCCTACAATGAGCAGTTCTTC.

This chain uses TRBV7-2 with TRBJ2-3, with 9 nucleotides matching TRBD1. The trim removed 5 bases at V and 5 bases at J, leaving 11 bases unmatched. This CDR3 is 16 amino acids long. Per the germline V gene, CDR1 is SGHTA and CDR2 is FQGNSA. The CDR3 DNA reads TGTGCCAGCAGCGTCGAGGACAGGGGTGGGGTAGATACGCAGTATTTT. The encoded protein is CASSVEDRGGVDTQYF.

Of note for this clone: One end of the junction is discordant with germline, which a read error may explain. This chain links TRBV28 with TRBJ2-3; possibly TRBD1 for D (6 bases). The germline V gene has CDR1 MDHEN and CDR2 SYDVKM. The CDR3 contains 12 residues. The CDR3 protein is CASSLWTGTQYF. The DNA for the CDR3 is TGTGCCAGCAGTTTATGGACAGGTACGCAGTATTTT. Looking up the rest from reference TRBV28 and TRBJ2-3 gives the full variable domain: DVKVTQSSRYLVKRTGEKVFLECVQDMDHENMFWYRQDPGLGLRLIYFSYDVKMKEKGDIPEGYSVSREKKERFSLILESASTNQTSMYLCASSLWTGTQYFGPGTRLTVL.

The chain has TRBV19 and TRBJ1-2; TRBD1 might be the D (5 bases). The V gene's germline CDR1 is LNHDA and CDR2 SQIVND (reference sequence). This CDR3 is 14 amino acids long. V was shortened by 7 bases and J by 3 bases, with 15 bases between the two germline ends. Written as DNA, the CDR3 is TGTGCCAGTACCGAAACTCAGGGTTACTATGGCTACACCTTC. It yields the protein CASTETQGYYGYTF.

The V gene is TRBV19, the J gene TRBJ1-2; D is uncertain. Trimming removed 4 bases at V and 4 bases at J, with 10 bases between. CDR1 is LNHDA and CDR2 is SQIVND in the germline V gene (reference sequence). The CDR3 consists of 13 residues. Here the CDR3 reads CASSNQRLYGYTF. CDR3 DNA sequence: TGTGCCAGTAGTAACCAGAGACTCTATGGCTACACCTTC. The variable domain in full, with the rest retrieved from reference TRBV19 and TRBJ1-2, is DGGITQSPKYLFRKEGQNVTLSCEQNLNHDAMYWYRQDPGQGLRLIYYSQIVNDFQKGDIAEGYSVSREKKESFPLTVTSAQKNPTAFYLCASSNQRLYGYTFGSGTRLTVV.

The V gene is TRBV5-8, the J gene TRBJ2-3; 7 nucleotides agree with TRBD2. There are 15 residues in the CDR3. Germline CDR1 and CDR2: SGHTS and YDEGEE. The J segment lost 3 bases and the V segment lost 1 base, leaving 5 bases of the junction unmatched. The CDR3 nucleotides are TGTGCCAGCAGCTTGCTGGGTAGCGGGACAGATACGCAGTATTTT. It specifies CASSLLGSGTDTQYF.